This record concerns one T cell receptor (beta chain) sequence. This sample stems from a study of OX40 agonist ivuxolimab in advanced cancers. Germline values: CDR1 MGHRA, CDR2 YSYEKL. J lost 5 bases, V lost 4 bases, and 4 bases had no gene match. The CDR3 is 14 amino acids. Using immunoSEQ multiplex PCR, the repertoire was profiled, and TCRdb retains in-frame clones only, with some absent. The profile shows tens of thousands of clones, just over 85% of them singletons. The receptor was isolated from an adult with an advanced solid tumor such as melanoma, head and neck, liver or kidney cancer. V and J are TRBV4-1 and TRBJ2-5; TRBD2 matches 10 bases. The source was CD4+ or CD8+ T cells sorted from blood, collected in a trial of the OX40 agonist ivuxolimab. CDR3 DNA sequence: TGCGCCAGCAGCCCCTTGGGACTAGCGGAGACCCAGTACTTC. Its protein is CASSPLGLAETQYF.